This T cell receptor (beta chain) was sequenced for a study of control samples from healthy donors and cancer patients. Some clones are missing from TCRdb's copy, which holds only in-frame ones; the method was immunoSEQ multiplex PCR. Of 35,000 to 40,000 clones listed, about 83% are singletons. Trimming left V 4 bases short and J 5 bases short, with 18 bases between. Per the germline V gene, CDR1 is SGDLS and CDR2 is YYNGEE. CDR3 size: 15 residues. This clonotype originated in a woman aged 55-69 years with lung cancer. This sequence joins TRBV9 and TRBJ2-5; TRBD2 might be the D (6 bases). What was sequenced was PBMCs. The CDR3 sequence is CASSSGLKSLETQYF. The CDR3 DNA reads as TGTGCCAGCAGCTCGGGACTGAAAAGCTTGGAGACCCAGTACTTC. The whole variable domain, remainder taken from reference TRBV9 and TRBJ2-5, is DSGVTQTPKHLITATGQRVTLRCSPRSGDLSVYWYQQSLDQGLQFLIQYYNGEERAKGNILERFSAQQFPDLHSELNLSSLELGDSALYFCASSSGLKSLETQYFGPGTRLLVL.